Below are 14 T cell receptor beta chains sequenced from a single sample in a study of beta chain features in type 1 diabetes (dated by TCRdb to the late 2010s). Overall study outcomes, separate from this receptor: Type 1 diabetes patients showed a moderate but significant shortening of TCRB CDR3 length in all four CD4+ subsets.

Preparation of the library involved the immunoSEQ multiplex PCR assay. The High Capacity cDNA Reverse Transcription Kit was used to reverse transcribe all of the isolated RNA, meaning that expressed TCRB transcripts were what got sequenced. The source is immuneACCESS, and TCRdb retained only in-frame sequences with V and J called. Part of the clones is not carried over; for the studies checked, unresolved V genes explain less than half of this, and the remainder is unexplained. For this sample the table gives more than 250,000 clones, of which approximately 25% were detected only once. Roughly 0.013% of the sample is held by the ten biggest clonotypes. No antigen has been identified for these receptors. Sequencing was carried out using naive CD4+ T cells from blood. What the cell subset or site label conveys for this sample: true naive CD4+ T cells. The receptors stem from a woman in her twenties or thirties with type 1 diabetes.

This chain uses TRBV30 with TRBJ2-1; TRBD2 might be the D (6 bases). The CDR3 loop spans 14 amino acids. Germline CDR1 is GTSNPN and CDR2 is SVGIG (reference sequence). Deletions cut 0 bases from V and 7 bases from J, with 13 bases between. The CDR3 nucleotides read TGTGCCTGGAGTGTAACGGGGGAGGCGAATGAGCAGTTCTTC. The encoded protein is CAWSVTGEANEQFF.

The rearrangement joins TRBV7-2 to TRBJ2-4; 8 bases fit TRBD2. V was pared by 3 bases and J by 3 bases, with 10 bases of the junction left unmatched. This CDR3 is 17 amino acids long. CDR1 and CDR2 from the germline V gene are SGHTA and FQGNSA. The CDR3 loop reads CASSLSGSGSVKNIQYF. CDR3 nucleotides: TGTGCCAGCAGCTTGAGTGGGAGCGGGAGTGTCAAAAACATTCAGTACTTC.

This clone was recorded a few times. This chain uses TRBV14 with TRBJ2-5; the D is unclear. The length of the CDR3 is 15 residues. The ends were cut back, 2 bases at V and 2 bases at J, with 12 bases in the middle. Germline values: CDR1 SGHDN, CDR2 FVKESK. The CDR3 nucleotides read TGTGCCAGCAGCCAATATCAGCGCTCACAAGAGACCCAGTACTTC. Encoded protein: CASSQYQRSQETQYF.

The chain is built from TRBV28 and TRBJ1-1, with a possible D match to TRBD1 (5 bases). The CDR3 has 11 residues. Germline CDR1 is MDHEN and CDR2 is SYDVKM. Trimming removed 8 bases at V and 4 bases at J, with 8 bases between. CDR3 loop: CASQGLTEAFF. CDR3 nucleotides: TGTGCCAGCCAGGGTCTCACTGAAGCTTTCTTT.

V gene TRBV30 combines with J gene TRBJ1-5; D remains unclear. V lost 2 bases to trimming and J lost 1 base, with 18 bases between them. Germline V gene data show CDR1 as GTSNPN and CDR2 as SVGIG (reference sequence). The CDR3 covers 17 residues. The CDR3 protein is CAWSSPYRYRSNQPQHF. CDR3 DNA sequence: TGTGCCTGGAGTTCACCCTACAGATATCGAAGCAATCAGCCCCAGCATTTT.

The chain uses TRBV19 and TRBJ2-1; D not certain. This CDR3 comprises 13 residues. From germline, CDR1 is LNHDA and CDR2 SQIVND (reference sequence). The V end was cut by 3 bases, the J end by 9 bases, with 12 bases between. CDR3 region: CASSIQVSTEQFF. Here the CDR3 DNA reads TGTGCCAGTAGTATCCAGGTTTCTACTGAGCAGTTCTTC. The whole variable domain, remainder taken from reference TRBV19 and TRBJ2-1, is DGGITQSPKYLFRKEGQNVTLSCEQNLNHDAMYWYRQDPGQGLRLIYYSQIVNDFQKGDIAEGYSVSREKKESFPLTVTSAQKNPTAFYLCASSIQVSTEQFFGPGTRLTVL.

CDR3 sequence: CASSQVVTGQSNQPQHF. The CDR3 coding sequence is TGTGCCAGCAGCCAAGTGGTAACCGGACAGAGCAATCAGCCCCAGCATTTT. The chain recombines TRBV4-2 with TRBJ1-5, with D perhaps matching TRBD1 (6 bases). V was pared by 1 base and J by 1 base, with 14 bases between. The CDR3 covers 17 residues. CDR1 and CDR2 (germline): LGHNA, YNFKEQ.

V usage is TRBV7-2 and J usage is TRBJ1-5; D possibly corresponds to TRBD1 (6 bases). The CDR3 contains 17 residues. Germline assignment: CDR1 SGHTA and CDR2 FQGNSA. V shed 5 bases and J shed 6 bases, with 23 bases lying between them. The CDR3, as DNA: TGTGCCAGCAGCCCCCACAGCGGGACAACAAGCGGTCAGCCCCAGCATTTT. Residues: CASSPHSGTTSGQPQHF.

The chain couples TRBV18 to TRBJ2-2; 11 nucleotides match TRBD2. The CDR3 is 14 amino acids. With 8 bases clipped from V and 5 bases from J, the junction kept 4 bases outside the gene matches. CDR1 and CDR2 (germline): KGHSH, LQKENI. DNA of the CDR3: TGTGCCAGCACCCGGACTAGCGGGACCGGGGAGCTGTTTTTT. It encodes CASTRTSGTGELFF.

This clone was counted between two and nine times. V usage is TRBV30 and J usage is TRBJ2-7; D gene unclear. The CDR3 contains 14 residues. CDR1 is GTSNPN and CDR2 is SVGIG in the germline V gene (reference sequence). V was shortened by 4 bases and J by 4 bases, with 17 bases between the two germline ends. The chain's CDR3 is CAWTAGDALYEQYF. For the CDR3, the DNA is TGTGCCTGGACGGCAGGCGATGCGTTGTACGAGCAGTACTTC.

This clone was seen more than once but under ten times. The CDR3 DNA reads as TGCGCCAGCAGCTTGGGCCCCCGGGCGGGCCTAAACAATGAGCAGTTCTTC. It specifies CASSLGPRAGLNNEQFF. The chain combines TRBV5-1 with TRBJ2-1; D might be TRBD2 (5 bases). Germline CDR1 SGHRS, CDR2 YFSETQ. Trimming took off 0 bases at V and 5 bases at J, with 18 bases between the two ends. This CDR3 is 17 amino acids long.

The chain carries TRBV13 and TRBJ2-7, with 10 bases lining up with TRBD2. CDR3 length: 14 residues. Germline V gene lookup returns CDR1 PRHDT and CDR2 FYEKMQ (reference sequence). J gave up 2 bases and V 5 bases, and 3 bases lay outside the gene matches. The CDR3 coding sequence is TGTGCCAGCAGCCAAGCGGGGGGGACCTACGAGCAGTACTTC. Protein: CASSQAGGTYEQYF.

This clone has a handful of counts. The chain couples TRBV30 to TRBJ2-2; 9 bases are a match to TRBD2. Germline assignment: CDR1 GTSNPN and CDR2 SVGIG (reference sequence). This CDR3 comprises 17 residues. Losses at the gene ends were 0 bases for V and 5 bases for J; bases not matched to a gene: 10. The CDR3: CAWSVAAGGPETGELFF. Written as DNA, the CDR3 is TGTGCCTGGAGTGTTGCGGCGGGAGGGCCTGAGACCGGGGAGCTGTTTTTT.

The chain combines TRBV20-1 with TRBJ1-1; possible D gene TRBD1, 5 bases. Germline CDR1 is DFQATT and CDR2 is SNEGSKA (reference sequence). Trimming took off 6 bases at V and 5 bases at J, with 10 bases between the two ends. The CDR3 runs to 11 residues. CDR3 amino acids: CSAYRGTEAFF. For the CDR3, the DNA is TGCAGTGCCTACCGGGGGACTGAAGCTTTCTTT.